The rows below give T cell receptor beta chains drawn from one sample of a study of blood T cell repertoires in COVID-19. The method was immunoSEQ multiplex PCR; TCRdb's version includes in-frame clones alone and lacks a portion of them. The repertoire consists of around 390,000 clones, with 80% to 90% occurring once and the leading ten covering approximately 9.3%. The sequenced material came from PBMCs or T cells enriched from blood (not recorded which). Source of these receptors: a woman between 50 and 59 years old who had recovered from COVID-19. The CDR3 runs from the conserved cysteine through the conserved F or W. A D gene is named only where the DNA matches it firmly. Only some rows state a clone size, as once, few, many or a class for expanded clones.

d_call,v_call,clone_size,j_call,cdr3_aa,cdr3_nt
NA,TRBV9,NA,TRBJ2-3,CASSVLMSTDTQYF,TGTGCCAGCAGCGTCCTAATGAGCACAGATACGCAGTATTTT
NA,TRBV24-1,NA,TRBJ1-5,CATSDRGTDQPQHF,TGTGCCACCAGTGATAGGGGGACGGATCAGCCCCAGCATTTT
NA,TRBV12-3/TRBV12-4,NA,TRBJ1-5,CASSLAENQPQHF,TGTGCCAGCAGTTTAGCAGAGAATCAGCCCCAGCATTTT
TRBD2,TRBV9,NA,TRBJ2-1,CASSPIAGGYNEQFF,TGTGCCAGCAGCCCCATAGCGGGGGGTTACAATGAGCAGTTCTTC
TRBD1,TRBV29-1,NA,TRBJ1-2,CSVDLATGGYGYTF,TGCAGCGTTGATCTCGCTACAGGGGGCTATGGCTACACCTTC
NA,TRBV30,NA,TRBJ1-6,CASGAQGSPLHF,TGTGCCTCAGGGGCGCAGGGTTCACCCCTCCACTTT
TRBD1,TRBV6-5,NA,TRBJ1-2,CASSYSQGAGYTF,TGTGCCAGCAGTTACTCGCAGGGGGCAGGCTACACCTTC
TRBD1,TRBV6-6,NA,TRBJ1-3,CASSFGTGASGNTIYF,TGTGCCAGCAGTTTCGGGACAGGGGCCTCTGGAAACACCATATATTTT
NA,TRBV18,NA,TRBJ1-1,CASSPGGVNTEAFF,TGTGCCAGCTCACCCGGGGGGGTGAACACTGAAGCTTTCTTT
NA,TRBV6-1,NA,TRBJ2-3,CASSEGLRTQYF,TGTGCCAGCAGTGAGGGTCTCAGGACGCAGTATTTT
NA,TRBV5-4,NA,TRBJ2-5,CASSGGGGQETQYF,TGTGCCAGCAGCGGAGGAGGAGGACAAGAGACCCAGTACTTC
NA,TRBV5-1,NA,TRBJ1-1,CASNPGGDTEAFF,TGCGCCAGCAACCCGGGCGGGGACACTGAAGCTTTCTTT
NA,TRBV3-1/TRBV3-2,NA,TRBJ2-5,CASSLPGTQYF,TGTGCCAGCAGCCTACCCGGGACCCAGTACTTC
TRBD2,TRBV7-2,NA,TRBJ2-3,CASSLYGTSRGTQYF,TGTGCCAGCAGCTTATACGGGACTAGTCGCGGTACGCAGTATTTT
NA,TRBV10-1,NA,TRBJ2-7,CASTQGHSYYEQYF,TGCGCCAGCACTCAAGGCCACAGCTACTACGAGCAGTACTTC
NA,TRBV19,once,TRBJ2-5,CASSTESQETQYF,TGTGCCAGTAGCACCGAGTCCCAAGAGACCCAGTACTTC
NA,TRBV19,NA,TRBJ1-4,CASSIQASTEKLFF,TGTGCCAGTAGCATACAGGCCTCGACGGAAAAACTGTTTTTT
TRBD2,TRBV7-6,NA,TRBJ2-3,CASTVAGGATDTQYF,TGTGCCAGCACCGTGGCGGGGGGGGCTACAGATACGCAGTATTTT
TRBD1,TRBV14,NA,TRBJ2-5,CASSQTGWETQYF,TGTGCCAGCAGCCAGACAGGGTGGGAGACCCAGTACTTC
NA,TRBV7-2,NA,TRBJ1-4,CASSFSQINEKLFF,TGTGCCAGCAGCTTCTCACAGATTAATGAAAAACTGTTTTTT
TRBD1,TRBV19,NA,TRBJ2-7,CASIGTATYEQYF,TGTGCCAGTATCGGGACAGCTACCTACGAGCAGTACTTC
NA,TRBV5-4,NA,TRBJ1-6,CASSTDSPNTSPLHF,TGTGCCAGCAGCACGGACAGCCCCAACACTTCACCCCTCCACTTT
NA,TRBV6-5,once,TRBJ1-5,CASSLTDTLAPQHF,TGTGCCAGCAGTCTAACGGACACCCTGGCGCCCCAGCATTTT
NA,TRBV7-9,NA,TRBJ1-3,CASSSQGPDTIYF,TGTGCCAGCAGCTCACAGGGCCCGGACACCATATATTTT
NA,TRBV7-9,NA,TRBJ2-1,CASTRVGGSTYNEQFF,TGTGCCAGCACCCGGGTGGGGGGATCAACCTACAATGAGCAGTTCTTC
TRBD1,TRBV5-5,NA,TRBJ2-7,CASSQGQELSYEQYF,TGTGCCAGCAGCCAGGGACAGGAACTCTCCTACGAGCAGTACTTC
TRBD1,TRBV5-1,NA,TRBJ1-3,CASSPNPGQGAGNTIYF,TGCGCCAGCAGCCCAAATCCGGGACAGGGGGCTGGAAACACCATATATTTT
NA,TRBV3-1/TRBV3-2,NA,TRBJ1-6,CASSRTLGQHNSPLHF,TGTGCCAGCAGCCGAACCCTAGGACAGCATAATTCACCCCTCCACTTT
TRBD2,TRBV30,NA,TRBJ2-3,CAPLSIAGALRSGADTQYF,TGTGCCCCACTATCCATAGCGGGGGCCCTAAGGAGTGGCGCAGATACGCAGTATTTT
NA,TRBV19,NA,TRBJ1-2,CASSTRTESSYGYTF,TGTGCCAGTAGTACCCGGACAGAATCATCCTATGGCTACACCTTC
TRBD1,TRBV3-1/TRBV3-2,NA,TRBJ1-2,CASSLGQVGDGYTF,TGTGCCAGCAGCCTGGGACAGGTGGGTGATGGCTACACCTTC
TRBD1,TRBV4-2,once,TRBJ2-1,CASSQAQGLGNEQFF,TGTGCCAGCAGCCAAGCACAGGGGCTCGGCAATGAGCAGTTCTTC
NA,TRBV19,once,TRBJ2-7,CASSIEGAAMEQYF,TGTGCCAGTAGTATAGAGGGGGCAGCCATGGAGCAGTACTTC
NA,TRBV3-1/TRBV3-2,NA,TRBJ1-4,CASSQVLEGEKLFF,TGTGCCAGCAGCCAAGTCCTGGAGGGGGAAAAACTGTTTTTT
TRBD1,TRBV15,NA,TRBJ1-2,CATSRDYGTGEGGYTF,TGTGCCACCAGCAGAGATTACGGGACAGGGGAAGGCGGCTACACCTTC
TRBD1,TRBV7-2,NA,TRBJ1-1,CASSLDRGPTEAFF,TGTGCCAGCAGCTTAGACAGGGGGCCTACAGAAGCTTTCTTT
TRBD1,TRBV5-6,few,TRBJ1-1,CASSFSGTGAEAFF,TGTGCCAGCAGCTTTTCCGGGACAGGGGCTGAAGCTTTCTTT
TRBD2,TRBV24-1,NA,TRBJ2-1,CATSDRGLAGDEQFF,TGTGCCACCAGTGATCGGGGGCTAGCGGGGGATGAGCAGTTCTTC
NA,TRBV9,NA,TRBJ1-5,CAIPTGNGHQPQHF,TGTGCCATCCCGACGGGGAATGGTCATCAGCCCCAGCATTTT
NA,TRBV27,NA,TRBJ1-2,CASSPAGRQAPVGYTF,TGTGCCAGCAGTCCCGCCGGACGACAGGCGCCTGTGGGCTACACCTTC
NA,TRBV7-9,NA,TRBJ1-2,CASSATESYGYTF,TGTGCCAGCAGCGCGACAGAATCCTATGGCTACACCTTC
NA,TRBV4-1,NA,TRBJ1-2,CASSQEGGIYLGDGYTF,TGCGCCAGCAGCCAAGAGGGAGGTATCTACCTGGGAGATGGCTACACCTTC
NA,TRBV6-1,NA,TRBJ1-5,CASSDYVRSNQPQHF,TGTGCCAGCAGTGATTATGTCAGAAGCAATCAGCCCCAGCATTTT
NA,TRBV2,NA,TRBJ1-2,CASSASGVYGYTF,TGTGCCAGCAGTGCCTCAGGGGTGTATGGCTACACCTTC
NA,TRBV5-6,NA,TRBJ1-6,CASSLQEGLGSPLHF,TGTGCCAGCAGCTTGCAGGAGGGACTGGGGTCACCCCTCCACTTT
NA,TRBV6-1,NA,TRBJ1-5,CASSEAPAGRSNSNQPQHF,TGTGCCAGCAGTGAAGCCCCGGCAGGGCGATCCAATAGCAATCAGCCCCAGCATTTT